One sample yielded the 16 T cell receptor beta chains listed below, sequenced in a study of blood T cell repertoires in COVID-19 (dated by TCRdb to 2018 to 2020). The library relied on the immunoSEQ multiplex PCR assay. TCRdb took over this immuneACCESS table, retaining in-frame rearrangements with V and J assigned. Such tables are incomplete; in checked studies, under half of the missing clones stem from an unresolved V gene, and the remainder is unexplained. The sample table shows around 80,000 clones, and more than 85% are seen once. The ten largest clonotypes hold around 7.3% of the sample. Material for sequencing was peripheral blood. The receptors stem from an elderly man with active or convalescent COVID-19.

This chain uses TRBV7-8 with TRBJ2-1; TRBD2 matches 9 bases. The junction had 2 bases not matched to a gene; V was cut back by 2 bases and J by 3 bases. CDR1 is SGHVS and CDR2 is FQNEAQ in the germline V gene. The CDR3 is made up of 15 amino acids. In DNA, the CDR3 is TGTGCCAGCAGCTTATCAGCGGGGGGCTACAATGAGCAGTTCTTC. It encodes CASSLSAGGYNEQFF.

V and J are TRBV9 and TRBJ1-2, with 10 bases that match TRBD1. CDR1 and CDR2 from the germline V gene are SGDLS and YYNGEE. Germline trimming cut 3 bases from V and 4 bases from J; bases unmatched to any gene: 6. This CDR3 region has 15 residues. The CDR3 is CASSDRDRGRYGYTF. CDR3 nucleotides: TGTGCCAGCAGCGACCGGGACAGGGGACGCTATGGCTACACCTTC.

The chain carries TRBV5-1 and TRBJ1-6, with D uncertain. CDR3 length: 13 residues. The germline CDR1 and CDR2 sequences are SGHRS and YFSETQ. Trimming stripped 3 bases from V and 14 bases from J, with 15 bases between. CDR3 sequence reads: CASSWGDGRSLHF. CDR3 in DNA: TGCGCCAGCAGCTGGGGAGACGGCCGGTCCCTCCACTTT. Complete variable domain (other parts from reference TRBV5-1 and TRBJ1-6): KAGVTQTPRYLIKTRGQQVTLSCSPISGHRSVSWYQQTPGQGLQFLFEYFSETQRNKGNFPGRFSGRQFSNSRSEMNVSTLELGDSALYLCASSWGDGRSLHFGNGTRLTVT.

This chain uses TRBV5-1 with TRBJ1-2, with 8 bases lining up with TRBD1. With V trimmed by 4 bases and J by 6 bases, 23 bases remained unmatched. Germline V CDR1 and CDR2: SGHRS, YFSETQ. The CDR3 is made up of 19 amino acids. CDR3 loop: CASSLDGRGLQSSIDGYTF. CDR3 sequence (DNA): TGCGCCAGCAGCCTAGACGGCAGGGGGCTGCAGAGCTCTATTGATGGCTACACCTTC.

The chain couples TRBV28 to TRBJ1-2, with D perhaps matching TRBD1 (6 bases). This CDR3 is built from 12 residues. Germline V gene lookup returns CDR1 MDHEN and CDR2 SYDVKM. Trimming took off 6 bases at V and 5 bases at J, with 10 bases between the two ends. In nucleotides, the CDR3 is TGTGCCAGCAGCCCCGGGACATATGGCTACACCTTC. This codes for CASSPGTYGYTF.

The chain recombines TRBV18 with TRBJ1-4; D is undetermined. Germline lookup yields CDR1 KGHSH and CDR2 LQKENI. The length of the CDR3 is 13 residues. V lost 10 bases, J lost 0 bases, and 9 bases lay in between. The chain's CDR3 is CATRRATNEKLFF. CDR3 in DNA: TGTGCCACTCGCCGCGCAACTAATGAAAAACTGTTTTTT.

The chain links TRBV5-4 to TRBJ2-1, with TRBD2 matching over 10 bases. In germline, CDR1 is SGHNT, CDR2 YYREEE (reference sequence). The CDR3 sequence is 13 residues long. Losses at the gene ends were 6 bases for V and 10 bases for J; bases not matched to a gene: 7. Here the CDR3 reads CASTGLARGEQFF. CDR3 in DNA: TGTGCCAGCACGGGACTAGCGAGGGGAGAGCAGTTCTTC.

V is TRBV9 and J is TRBJ2-1, with TRBD2 matching over 10 bases. J gave up 7 bases and V 0 bases, and 13 bases lay outside the gene matches. The CDR3 contains 18 residues. Germline V lookup: CDR1 SGDLS, CDR2 YYNGEE. The CDR3 region has the DNA TGTGCCAGCAGCGTAGCCCCCCCTAGCGGGAGTTCCGTAAATGAGCAGTTCTTC. It translates to CASSVAPPSGSSVNEQFF.

This chain connects TRBV5-1 to TRBJ2-5, with D maybe TRBD1 (6 bases). Germline CDR1 reads SGHRS; CDR2 reads YFSETQ. Trimming pared 4 bases from V and 0 bases from J, leaving 13 bases between. The length of the CDR3 is 15 residues. CDR3 loop: CASSLPDRNQETQYF. The CDR3 nucleotides are TGCGCCAGCAGCCTGCCCGACAGGAACCAAGAGACCCAGTACTTC.

This clone was recorded only once. This chain joins TRBV5-4 and TRBJ2-3; possibly TRBD2 for D (6 bases). CDR1 is SGHNT, CDR2 YYREEE, per germline (reference sequence). The CDR3 contains 16 residues. Trimming stripped 4 bases from V and 3 bases from J, with 18 bases between. This CDR3 is CASSLGSLGWTDTQYF. The CDR3 nucleotides read TGTGCCAGCAGCCTCGGGAGCCTGGGATGGACAGATACGCAGTATTTT.

The chain joins TRBV6-1 to TRBJ1-1; D is unresolved. The CDR3 runs to 13 residues. Germline assignment: CDR1 MNHNS and CDR2 SASEGT. V was pared by 0 bases and J by 8 bases, with 10 bases between. The chain's CDR3 is CASSEAPLNEAFF. The CDR3 DNA reads as TGTGCCAGCAGTGAAGCCCCTCTAAACGAAGCTTTCTTT.

This sequence joins TRBV19 and TRBJ2-1, with 8 nucleotides matching TRBD1. Looked up from germline, CDR1 is LNHDA and CDR2 is SQIVND (reference sequence). The CDR3 covers 15 residues. The junction had 5 bases not matched to a gene; V was cut back by 5 bases and J by 2 bases. The CDR3 nucleotides read TGTGCCAGTAGTTCGGGCAGGGGGCCCTACAATGAGCAGTTCTTC. This encodes CASSSGRGPYNEQFF.

The CDR3 coding sequence is TGTGCCAGCAGCTTATCTGGGGGGATCGGATCTGGAAACACCATATATTTT. Translated: CASSLSGGIGSGNTIYF. This chain connects TRBV11-2 to TRBJ1-3; TRBD1 is a possible D gene (5 bases). Germline V gene lookup returns CDR1 SGHAT and CDR2 FQNNGV. The CDR3 totals 17 residues. Deletions cut 2 bases from V and 1 base from J, with 15 bases between.

The chain carries TRBV7-7 and TRBJ1-4; D is possibly TRBD1 (5 bases). The V end was cut by 5 bases, the J end by 4 bases, with 14 bases between. CDR3 length: 15 amino acids. Per the germline V gene, CDR1 is SSHAT and CDR2 is FNYEAQ (reference sequence). CDR3 residues: CASSVRPGVNEKLFF. DNA of the CDR3: TGTGCCAGCAGCGTACGGCCGGGGGTTAATGAAAAACTGTTTTTT.

V usage is TRBV3-1 (or the pseudogene TRBV3-2) and J usage is TRBJ2-7, with D possibly being TRBD1 (5 bases). V was trimmed by 1 base and J by 3 bases, leaving 13 bases between them. The CDR3 totals 15 residues. Germline V lookup: CDR1 LGHDT, CDR2 YNNKEL (reference sequence). The CDR3 here is CASSQVHKGIYEQYV. The CDR3 DNA follows: TGTGCCAGCAGCCAAGTTCATAAGGGGATCTACGAGCAGTACGTC.

V is TRBV28 and J is TRBJ2-4; maybe TRBD1 (6 bases). Germline-derived CDR1 and CDR2 are MDHEN and SYDVKM. Trimming pared 2 bases from V and 5 bases from J, leaving 16 bases between. The CDR3 extends over 16 amino acids. The CDR3 spells CASSLATGGLQNIQYF. For the CDR3, the DNA is TGTGCCAGCAGTTTAGCGACAGGAGGCCTCCAAAACATTCAGTACTTC.